Below, 10 T cell receptor beta chains from the same sample are listed, as sequenced in a study of T cell responses to AZD1222 COVID-19 vaccine. Produced via immunoSEQ multiplex PCR; TCRdb's table is partial and in-frame only. This repertoire shows about 85,000 clones, about nine tenths found once; its top ten account for around 2.2%. Specimen: peripheral blood, collected on day 0 of AZD1222 vaccination. These receptors came from an adult in good health.

This sequence joins TRBV7-2 and TRBJ1-4; unclear D gene. This CDR3 is built from 15 residues. Germline CDR1 SGHTA, CDR2 FQGNSA. The V gene lost 1 base and the J gene lost 3 bases, with 9 bases spanning the gap. In DNA, the CDR3 is TGTGCCAGCAGCTTAGTAGCAACCCCTAATGAAAAACTGTTTTTT. Protein sequence: CASSLVATPNEKLFF.

A single count supports this clone. The chain couples TRBV7-2 to TRBJ2-6; 7 positions agree with TRBD1. The germline V gene has CDR1 SGHTA and CDR2 FQGNSA. V dropped 5 bases and J dropped 2; count of bases not matched to a gene: 3. The CDR3 sequence is 15 residues long. For the CDR3, the DNA is TGTGCCAGCAGCATAGGGACAGCTGGGGCCAACGTCCTGACTTTC. It encodes CASSIGTAGANVLTF. The variable domain in full, with the rest retrieved from reference TRBV7-2 and TRBJ2-6, is GAGVSQSPSNKVTEKGKDVELRCDPISGHTALYWYRQSLGQGLEFLIYFQGNSAPDKSGLPSDRFSAERTGGSVSTLTIQRTQQEDSAVYLCASSIGTAGANVLTFGAGSRLTVL.

The rearrangement uses TRBV12-3 or TRBV12-4 and TRBJ1-1, with D unclear. There are 13 residues in the CDR3. V was clipped by 4 bases and J by 5 bases, with 11 bases between them. CDR3 coding DNA: TGTGCCAGCAGTTCGGGAGGTTGGACTGAAGCTTTCTTT. It codes for CASSSGGWTEAFF.

The DNA of the CDR3 is TGTGCCAGCAGCTTAGGGGCAGGGGGCTCTCGCTACGAGCAGTACTTC. Amino acid sequence: CASSLGAGGSRYEQYF. The genes are TRBV7-2 and TRBJ2-7; 8 positions match TRBD1. CDR1 SGHTA and CDR2 FQGNSA come from the germline V gene. The CDR3 contains 16 residues. Trimming took 1 base from V and 3 from J; bases not matched to a gene: 8.

The chain uses TRBV12-3 or TRBV12-4 and TRBJ1-2; the D gene is possibly TRBD1 (5 bases). V lost 2 bases and J 6 bases, leaving 10 bases between the germline ends. The CDR3 totals 13 residues. The CDR3 DNA reads as TGTGCCAGCAGTTTATTGGGGCGGGATGGCTACACCTTC. Protein: CASSLLGRDGYTF.

This clone was seen only a few times. This chain uses TRBV14 with TRBJ1-6; unclear D gene. The V end lost 0 bases, the J end lost 9 bases, and 9 bases lay between the germline ends. This CDR3 has 14 amino acids. Germline V gene lookup returns CDR1 SGHDN and CDR2 FVKESK. Here the CDR3 reads CASSQESGSSPLHF. The DNA for the CDR3 is TGTGCCAGCAGCCAAGAGTCGGGGAGTTCACCCCTCCACTTT.

The V call is TRBV7-2, the J call TRBJ2-5, with 9 bases identical to TRBD2. Germline trimming cut 3 bases from V and 4 bases from J; bases unmatched to any gene: 9. The CDR3 runs 16 residues. Germline V gives CDR1 SGHTA, CDR2 FQGNSA. CDR3 sequence (DNA): TGTGCCAGCAGCTTGGGTCTAGCGGGGTCAGGAGAGACCCAGTACTTC. Protein: CASSLGLAGSGETQYF.

This chain uses TRBV19 with TRBJ1-3, with 8 positions matching TRBD1. This CDR3 region has 15 residues. Trimming removed 3 bases from V and 2 bases from J; junction bases left unmatched: 3. Germline CDR1 and CDR2: LNHDA and SQIVND (reference sequence). The CDR3 nucleotides are TGTGCCAGTAGTATCGACAGGGGAACTGGAAACACCATATATTTT. Encoded protein: CASSIDRGTGNTIYF.

The J gene is TRBJ2-3, the V gene TRBV6-4; a weak D match, TRBD2 (6 bases). Deletions cut 6 bases from V and 7 bases from J, with 17 bases between. Germline V lookup: CDR1 MRHNA, CDR2 SNTAGT. The CDR3 runs 14 residues. The CDR3, as DNA: TGTGCCAGCAGGGAGGACTATGGGTCGAATACGCAGTATTTT. Encoded protein: CASREDYGSNTQYF.

This chain uses TRBV3-1 (or the pseudogene TRBV3-2) with TRBJ1-3; tentatively, D is TRBD1 (6 bases). Germline V gene sequence: CDR1 LGHDT, CDR2 YNNKEL (reference sequence). The CDR3 spans 17 residues. The ends were cut back, 3 bases at V and 0 bases at J, with 15 bases in the middle. Here the CDR3 reads CASSQHTGPTSGNTIYF. The CDR3 DNA follows: TGTGCCAGCAGCCAGCATACAGGGCCTACCTCTGGAAACACCATATATTTT.